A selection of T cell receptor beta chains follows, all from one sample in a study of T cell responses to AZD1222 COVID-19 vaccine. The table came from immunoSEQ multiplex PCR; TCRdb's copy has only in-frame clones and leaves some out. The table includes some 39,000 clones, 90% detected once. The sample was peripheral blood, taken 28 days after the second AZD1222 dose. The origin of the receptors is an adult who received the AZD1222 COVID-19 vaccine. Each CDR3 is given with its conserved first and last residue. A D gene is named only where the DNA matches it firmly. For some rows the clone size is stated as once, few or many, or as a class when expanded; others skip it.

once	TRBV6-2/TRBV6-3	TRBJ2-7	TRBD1	TGTGCCAGCAGTTACTCCCGGGACAGGGTCTCCTACGAGCAGTACTTC	CASSYSRDRVSYEQYF
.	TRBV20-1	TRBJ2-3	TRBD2	TGCAGTGCTAGTAGGCTAGCGGGGAGCACAGATACGCAGTATTTT	CSASRLAGSTDTQYF
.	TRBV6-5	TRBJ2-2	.	TGTGCCAGCAGCTTAGACGGGGGGACAACCGGGGAGCTGTTTTTT	CASSLDGGTTGELFF
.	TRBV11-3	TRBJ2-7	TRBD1	TGTGCCAGCAGCTTCGGACAGGGGGACGAGCAGTACTTC	CASSFGQGDEQYF
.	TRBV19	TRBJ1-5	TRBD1	TGTGCCAGTAGTGACCGCTCAGGAGGGGGCAGCAATCAGCCCCAGCATTTT	CASSDRSGGGSNQPQHF
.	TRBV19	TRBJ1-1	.	TGTGCCAGTAGCAGGGTGGGTACTGAAGCTTTCTTT	CASSRVGTEAFF
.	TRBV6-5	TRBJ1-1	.	TGTGCCAGCATGGGACTCGGAGGAACTGAAGCTTTCTTT	CASMGLGGTEAFF
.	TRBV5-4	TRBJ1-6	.	TGTGCCAGCAGCTTGGACCGTCTGGGGAATTCACCCCTCCACTTT	CASSLDRLGNSPLHF
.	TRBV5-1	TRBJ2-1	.	TGCGCCAGCAGCTTGGCCCAACCCTTATTCAGGGGCGTGAATGAGCAGTTCTTC	CASSLAQPLFRGVNEQFF
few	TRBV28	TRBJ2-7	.	TGTGCCAGCAGTTTAATTGGGGGGCCGGGGGAGCAGTACTTC	CASSLIGGPGEQYF
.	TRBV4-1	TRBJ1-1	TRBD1	TGCGCCAGCAGCCAAGGCCACCGAGGACAGGGAGAAGCTTTCTTT	CASSQGHRGQGEAFF
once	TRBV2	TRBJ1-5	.	TGTGCCAGCAGCCCCCCGAGCTTGGGCAATCAGCCCCAGCATTTT	CASSPPSLGNQPQHF
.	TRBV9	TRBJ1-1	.	TGTGCCAGCAGCGTAGTATTCAAGGGGCAGTTTGAAGCTTTCTTT	CASSVVFKGQFEAFF
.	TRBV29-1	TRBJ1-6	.	TGCAGCGTTGCCCAGGGTGGAAGTTCACCCCTCCACTTT	CSVAQGGSSPLHF
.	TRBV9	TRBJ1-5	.	TGTGCCAGCAGCCCTACAGGGTCGGATAGGCAGCCCCAGCATTTT	CASSPTGSDRQPQHF
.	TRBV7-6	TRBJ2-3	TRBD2	TGTGCCAGCAGCCCAACCGCGACTAGCGGGGGGCGCACAGATACGCAGTATTTT	CASSPTATSGGRTDTQYF
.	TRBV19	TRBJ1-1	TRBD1	TGTGCCAGTGCCATGGTCCACACAGGGGCGCGCACTGAAGCTTTCTTT	CASAMVHTGARTEAFF
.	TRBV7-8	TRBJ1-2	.	TGTGCCAGCAGCTTAGGGGAGAACTATGGCTACACCTTC	CASSLGENYGYTF
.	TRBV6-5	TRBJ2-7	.	TGTGCCAGCAGTTATACAGGGAAATGGAGCGAGCAGTACTTC	CASSYTGKWSEQYF
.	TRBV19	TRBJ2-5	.	TGTGCCAGTAGTATAGGCGGACGCCAAGAGACCCAGTACTTC	CASSIGGRQETQYF
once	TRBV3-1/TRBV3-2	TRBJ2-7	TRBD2	TGTGCCAGCAGCCTCCTCCGGACTAGATCCTACGAGCAGTACTTC	CASSLLRTRSYEQYF
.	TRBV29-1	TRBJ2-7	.	TGCAGCGTTGCCCCAGGGGCCTACGAGCAGTACTTC	CSVAPGAYEQYF